Each of the 14 T cell receptor beta chains below was sequenced from the same sample in a study of blood T cell repertoires in COVID-19. The data were produced by immunoSEQ multiplex PCR, yet TCRdb's version contains in-frame clones alone and is incomplete. The sample contains 100,000 to 150,000 clones, approximately 80% of which appear only once. Sequencing was performed on peripheral blood. Source of these receptors: a human donor in a cohort sampled during active COVID-19.

This clone was counted at least ten times. CDR3 sequence reads: CASSTRQGQYGYTF. The DNA for the CDR3 is TGTGCCAGTAGTACAAGACAGGGCCAGTATGGCTACACCTTC. The V and J genes are TRBV19 and TRBJ1-2; 7 nucleotides match TRBD1. CDR1 is LNHDA and CDR2 is SQIVND in the germline V gene (reference sequence). The CDR3 covers 14 residues. Losses at the gene ends were 4 bases for V and 5 bases for J; bases not matched to a gene: 7.

V is TRBV15 and J is TRBJ2-6, with a weak D call TRBD1 (5 bases). Trimming took off 5 bases at V and 0 bases at J, with 26 bases between the two ends. Germline CDR1 is LNHNV and CDR2 is YYDKDF (reference sequence). CDR3 length: 21 amino acids. CDR3 in DNA: TGTGCCACCAGCCCTAGAGAGGTGGGGCTCTCCTCTCTCTCTGGGGCCAACGTCCTGACTTTC. Its protein is CATSPREVGLSSLSGANVLTF.

The sample holds one count of this clone. The V gene is TRBV5-1, the J gene TRBJ2-1, with 8 bases matching TRBD1. Germline CDR1 and CDR2: SGHRS and YFSETQ. This CDR3 contains 16 residues. V was pared by 0 bases and J by 8 bases, with 10 bases of the junction left unmatched. CDR3 sequence: CASSLAQGAVIDEQFF. CDR3 bases: TGCGCCAGCAGCTTGGCCCAGGGGGCGGTTATCGATGAGCAGTTCTTC.

The rearrangement uses TRBV6-6 and TRBJ2-3, with D possibly being TRBD2 (7 bases). CDR3 size: 16 residues. V was clipped by 5 bases and J by 4 bases, with 19 bases between them. Per the germline V gene, CDR1 is MNHNY and CDR2 is SVGAGI (reference sequence). CDR3 in DNA: TGTGCCAGCAGTCAGACTTTGGCGGGGGCCTCAGATACGCAGTATTTT. Residues: CASSQTLAGASDTQYF.

V gene TRBV5-1 combines with J gene TRBJ2-7, with a tentative D call TRBD2 (6 bases). The germline V and J ends were trimmed by 4 bases and 0 bases, with 14 bases remaining between them. This CDR3 has 15 residues. Germline V gene sequence: CDR1 SGHRS, CDR2 YFSETQ. In DNA form, the CDR3 reads TGCGCCAGCAGCATAAGAGCGGGCAGCTCCTACGAGCAGTACTTC. Translating gives CASSIRAGSSYEQYF.

The genes are TRBV7-2 and TRBJ2-7; 9 bases line up with TRBD2. This CDR3 spans 16 amino acids. Trimming at V came to 5 bases and at J to 5 bases, leaving 13 bases not matched to a gene. Germline CDR1 and CDR2: SGHTA and FQGNSA. The CDR3 DNA reads as TGTGCCAGCAGCCCGCTAAGGAGCGGGAGGAAAAACGAGCAGTACTTC. This gives the protein CASSPLRSGRKNEQYF.

This chain uses TRBV4-3 with TRBJ1-6, with a weak D call TRBD1 (6 bases). This CDR3 is 16 amino acids long. Germline V gives CDR1 LGHNA, CDR2 YSLEER. V was trimmed by 3 bases and J by 0 bases, leaving 9 bases between them. This CDR3 reads CASSHDRFSYNSPLHF. The CDR3 DNA reads TGCGCCAGCAGCCATGACAGGTTCTCCTATAATTCACCCCTCCACTTT.

The chain uses TRBV28 and TRBJ1-6; no definite D call. The germline V and J ends were trimmed by 3 bases and 7 bases, with 13 bases remaining between them. This CDR3 has 15 amino acids. Germline CDR1 reads MDHEN; CDR2 reads SYDVKM. The DNA for the CDR3 is TGTGCCAGCAGTTTCAACGGCGGGAGAAATTCACCCCTCCACTTT. Its translation is CASSFNGGRNSPLHF.

CDR3 amino acids: CSASETSGGFSSYNEQFF. The CDR3 region has the DNA TGCAGTGCTAGTGAGACTAGCGGGGGGTTCTCTTCCTACAATGAGCAGTTCTTC. The chain recombines TRBV20-1 with TRBJ2-1; TRBD2 agrees at 13 bases. Losses at the gene ends were 3 bases for V and 1 base for J; bases not matched to a gene: 9. In germline, CDR1 is DFQATT, CDR2 SNEGSKA (reference sequence). CDR3 size: 18 residues.

The V call is TRBV6-6, the J call TRBJ2-3, with 7 bases identical to TRBD2. The germline V gene has CDR1 MNHNY and CDR2 SVGAGI (reference sequence). CDR3 length: 15 amino acids. V shed 4 bases, J shed 6 bases, and the junction held 10 bases outside the gene matches. CDR3 sequence: CASSWGSAGSDTQYF. In nucleotides, the CDR3 is TGTGCCAGCAGTTGGGGGTCAGCGGGATCCGATACGCAGTATTTT.

This clone was detected a few times. The chain carries TRBV28 and TRBJ2-3; TRBD2 aligns across 12 bases. This CDR3 has 18 amino acids. Germline V gene data show CDR1 as MDHEN and CDR2 as SYDVKM. V trimming: 7 bases; J trimming: 2 bases; junction bases outside the gene matches: 13. CDR3 region: CASTTAAASGRATDTQYF. The CDR3 coding sequence is TGTGCCAGCACCACAGCGGCGGCTAGCGGGAGGGCCACAGATACGCAGTATTTT.

The V gene is TRBV30, the J gene TRBJ1-2, with a possible D match to TRBD1 (6 bases). Trimming removed 2 bases from V and 8 bases from J, with 21 bases in between. The CDR3 runs to 15 residues. Germline V gene sequence: CDR1 GTSNPN, CDR2 SVGIG (reference sequence). The CDR3 is CAWSRKMDSGSGYTF. The CDR3 DNA follows: TGTGCCTGGAGTAGGAAGATGGACAGTGGATCCGGCTACACCTTC.

The V call is TRBV5-8, the J call TRBJ1-5, with 9 bases matching TRBD1. CDR3 length equals 15 residues. Germline V gene sequence: CDR1 SGHTS, CDR2 YDEGEE. V trimming: 5 bases; J trimming: 3 bases; junction bases outside the gene matches: 6. The CDR3 spells CASSYGTGINQPQHF. The DNA for the CDR3 is TGTGCCAGCAGTTATGGGACAGGGATCAATCAGCCCCAGCATTTT.

The chain is built from TRBV19 and TRBJ2-1; 7 nucleotides line up with TRBD2. The CDR3 runs 14 residues. In germline, CDR1 is LNHDA, CDR2 SQIVND (reference sequence). Losses at the gene ends were 6 bases for V and 0 bases for J; bases not matched to a gene: 2. For the CDR3, the DNA is TGTGCCAGTAGGGGCGGGAGCTCCTACAATGAGCAGTTCTTC. This translates into CASRGGSSYNEQFF. The full variable domain, its missing parts supplied by reference TRBV19 and TRBJ2-1, is DGGITQSPKYLFRKEGQNVTLSCEQNLNHDAMYWYRQDPGQGLRLIYYSQIVNDFQKGDIAEGYSVSREKKESFPLTVTSAQKNPTAFYLCASRGGSSYNEQFFGPGTRLTVL.